This entry is about one TCR beta chain. Its antigen remains unknown. Germline lookup yields CDR1 WNHNN and CDR2 SYGVQD (reference sequence). Trimming removed 8 bases from V and 5 bases from J, with 11 bases in between. The CDR3 has 12 residues. This specimen comes from a study of identical twins. Unique molecular identifiers were present on cDNA, and template switching added a universal primer site. TCRdb processed the 5' RACE reads anew with MiXCR; each CDR3 protein has one entry. The data show about 210,000 distinct CDR3 sequences, about a tenth seen once. Overall study findings and caveats: With abundant cord blood beta clonotypes, insertions were fewer; memory repertoires showed no such pattern. Zero-insertion analyses might be partly confounded by invariant T cells like MAIT and iNKT. In monozygotic twins, models underestimated the sharing of out-of-frame TCR alpha.

Sequenced sample: memory (CD45RO+) T cells sorted from blood. The chain uses TRBV10-1 and TRBJ2-3, with D perhaps TRBD2 (6 bases). The sequence was obtained from a woman aged 18-35 years in good health. As DNA, the CDR3 is TGCGCCAGCTCCCGGGGGAGAGATACGCAGTATTTT. Protein sequence: CASSRGRDTQYF.